This record looks at one T cell receptor (beta chain) sequence and its context. What antigen it recognizes has not been identified. Per-nucleotide qualities are absent, and no much larger clonotype sits a single base away. The cohort consisted of 600 to 750 healthy bone marrow donors. All cohort members were sampled while nominally healthy, although unrecorded immune exposures were likely present. The donor was CMV seropositive and was included in the group of almost 300 seropositive cohort members. Each donor provided a peripheral blood sample, and peripheral blood mononuclear cells were used for TCR beta sequencing. The Qiagen DNeasy Blood Extraction Kit was used to extract genomic DNA from the blood cell samples. Looking up the germline V gene yields CDR1 SNHLY and CDR2 FYNNEI. V drops 9 bases and J drops 0 bases, leaving 12 bases in between. From its cysteine to its phenylalanine, the CDR3 spans 14 amino acids. Here the CDR3 DNA is all that survives: 42 bases in frame from base 1.

Preparation of the library involved the immunoSEQ multiplex PCR assay. For the multiplex PCR, a mixture combining 60 forward primers for TCR Vbeta segments and 13 reverse primers for TCR Jbeta segments was used. Amplification of the CDR3 region of rearranged TCR beta genes was performed with a multiplex PCR assay on genomic DNA. The amplified TCR beta libraries were sequenced on the Illumina HiSeq System as 87-base-pair reads. Processing in the source paper ran as follows. Across the roughly 640 repertoires, a later analysis counted roughly 77 million unique TCR beta chains, 9.5 million to 12 million of which were shared by at least two donors. Raw reads were error-corrected and collapsed into unique sequences by a nearest-neighbor algorithm in which closely related sequences were merged to remove PCR and sequencing errors. V, D and J gene segments were assigned by aligning CDR3 sequences to IMGT reference sequences. Each retained sequence needed at least a six-nucleotide match to both a V gene segment and a J gene segment. Rearrangements were called productive when the CDR3 lacked stop codons and stayed in frame with V and J; all others were non-productive. CDR3 was defined according to IMGT convention as the region running from the second conserved V-encoded cysteine to the conserved J-encoded phenylalanine. The earlier analysis of about 590 of the donors excluded sequences that lacked an unambiguous match to a single V gene segment. An earlier analysis of 587 of the donors called V segments functional above 56.7% productive rearrangements and segregating when the between-donor standard deviation exceeded 5%. A statistical classification framework was developed to diagnose cytomegalovirus status using the catalog of TCR beta chain sequences. A later analysis assigned V and J genes by comparing TCR nucleotide sequences with IMGT/GENE-DB human TR gene sequences. The TCRdist pipeline was used in a later analysis to assign CDR3 sequences and most-parsimonious VDJ recombination scenarios. In a later analysis, every TCR beta chain was defined by the combination of its CDR3 amino acid sequence and its V-gene family, and reads without a unique V-gene family were dropped. In a later analysis, a few hundred highly shared, low-generation-probability nucleotide sequences were removed to address suspected cross-contamination and a sequencing artifact. In a later analysis, a clonal expansion index for each public chain was calculated from normalized within-repertoire ranks of inferred template counts. Generation probabilities in a later analysis came from a VDJ recombination model fitted to out-of-frame rearrangements, and those results were checked against IGoR. A later analysis scored TCR-TCR, TCR-HLA and TCR-CMV co-occurrence with hypergeometric tests, applying a repertoire-size bias correction to TCR pairs. False discovery rates were estimated in a later analysis by permuting HLA or CMV assignments 20 times. A later analysis grouped co-occurring TCRs with DBSCAN, adding TCRdist sequence similarity when clustering within HLA-allele-positive subsets. For co-occurrence clustering, repertoires with fewer than 30,000 or more than 120,000 public chains were excluded, along with roughly 5 repertoires with anomalous nucleotide sharing. The table was pulled from immuneACCESS by TCRdb, which kept in-frame rearrangements only. Such tables lose some clones; where checked, under half of the loss comes from unresolved V genes, and the rest has no known cause. The V and J calls and clone size come from that table; D and trimming were worked out from the DNA. The sample table records about 110,000 clones; 76% of these occur just once. The ten largest clones add up to around an eighth of the sample.

These data are taken from a study of cytomegalovirus exposure and HLA in healthy donors (dated by TCRdb to the late 2010s). About the study as a whole: In an earlier analysis of roughly 590 of the donors, roughly 300 Gb of sequence data and some 120 million unique TCR beta sequences from 180 million or so T cells were reported. Every repertoire in the discovery cohort had been generated on one and the same sequencing platform. To decide whether each TCR beta V gene segment behaved as functional or pseudogenic, an earlier analysis of approximately 590 of the donors relied on high-throughput TCR beta sequencing. The study combined high-throughput TCR immunosequencing, statistical association of individual TCRs with disease status, and machine learning to predict cytomegalovirus infection status. Roughly 300 gigabases of sequencing data and 80 million or so unique TCR sequences were included in an early release covering around 650 HLA-typed donors. Using immunosequencing, the study profiled T cell repertoires from about 650 subjects and related those repertoires to cytomegalovirus serostatus. The number of donors typed differed by locus, with about 629-640 for A, B, C, DRB1 and DQB1, more than 500 for DQA1, nearly 610 for DPA1, and around 430 for DPB1. Because of strong linkage in the cohort, five DR-DQ haplotypes were treated as single units for association and clustering. In a later genetic analysis, genome-wide SNP genotypes for about three fifths of the roughly 670 donors were used, and that subset was treated as a discovery cohort. Among 398 genotyped donors of the cohort, an average of around 240,000 unique TCR beta nucleotide sequences were sequenced per donor, around 20% of them non-productive. To study patterns of TCR occurrence, a later analysis re-analyzed previously published TCR beta repertoires from around 670 donors and added high-resolution HLA genotyping. Donor age, sex, ethnicity and CMV serostatus were collected together with the repertoire data. Rather than drawing on any new phenotypic data, the later analysis identified candidate immune exposures from TCR beta sequences and the way those sequences occurred across donors. The study aimed to test whether signatures of past pathogen exposure could be identified by cataloging public T cell receptors. Both class I and class II loci were covered by HLA typing, at four-digit resolution. Besides the first cohort of about 730 subjects, a separate validation cohort made up of about 120 different subjects was used. Among the roughly 390 genotyped donors, around 81% belonged to the genetic ancestry cluster associated with self-reported Caucasian donors.

General conclusions and limits of the study: A further reported finding was that TCR beta sequences accurately predicted the HLA-A and HLA-B alleles for most subjects in the first cohort. The study gave a list of some 150 TCR beta chains associated with cytomegalovirus. The only immune exposure information available for the cohort was CMV serostatus. Several of the top co-occurrence clusters appeared to be linked to parvovirus B19, influenza, CMV and Epstein-Barr virus, according to a later analysis. In an earlier analysis of under 600 of the donors, most TCR beta V segments were observed in productive rearrangements about 87% or about 30% of the time, broadly matching IMGT annotations. Because the 87-base-pair reads could not distinguish some IMGT-functional V segments, including TRBV6-2 and TRBV6-3, those segments were excluded. This cohort had only TCR beta chains sequenced, and the lack of alpha or paired-chain data limited which features could be detected. A group of highly shared sequence variants was considered likely to be a technical artifact of the sequencing pipeline. Roughly uniform sequencing depth across donors was assumed in presence/absence analyses, although this assumption may not hold. While some public TCRs were present in many individuals, most TCR sequences turned up only very rarely across donors. In a later analysis, HLA-associated TCR beta chains were found to be more clonally expanded and to have lower generation probabilities than equally common non-associated chains. A later genetic analysis associated a missense DCLRE1C variant with V-gene and J-gene trimming of TCR beta chains, and an independent cohort replicated the association. Correlated functional status among segregating V segments might reflect linkage disequilibrium, but an unknown experimental factor could not be ruled out. In a later genetic analysis, fewer N-insertions in productive TCRs were reported among donors in an Asian-associated ancestry cluster than the roughly 710-donor mean. The classifier was reported to diagnose cytomegalovirus status with high specificity and sensitivity in both the original and validation cohorts. The authors suggested that the approach could potentially be generalized to other disease states and immunological phenotypes. Because some donors lacked HLA typing at each locus, the association tests relied only on the typed subset. Strong co-occurrence of HLA alleles, especially DR and DQ, made assigning TCR associations to individual alleles difficult. A few of the identified cytomegalovirus-associated TCR beta chains were confirmed in vitro to be specific for cytomegalovirus antigens. In a later analysis, TCR association rates were found to vary across HLA loci, with the most associated TCRs seen for DRB1 alleles and the fewest for HLA-C alleles. In a later analysis, most CMV-associated TCR beta chains were found to appear HLA-restricted, with HLA associations seemingly driven largely by CMV exposure. In a later analysis, around 15,000 TCR beta sequences were associated with specific HLA alleles at a false discovery rate of 0.05. Because counts were too low, about 18 rarely observed V segments, including chromosome 9 orphons, were excluded from the earlier analysis of 587 of the donors.

The sequence joins TRBV2 to TRBJ1-3; there is no confident call for the D gene. The sequencing input was PBMCs. The source of this sequence is a young man in good health and CMV-seropositive. The CDR3 is CASRTGSSGNTIYF. The bases read TGTGCCAGTCGGACCGGGAGCTCTGGAAACACCATATATTTT.